This T cell receptor (beta chain) derives from a study of blood T cells in healthy people across ages. The authors ran a second PCR of about 7 to 11 cycles using a sample-barcoded 5' primer and a J-beta primer mix. One entry per CDR3 protein, called by TCRdb with MiXCR from the 5' RACE reads. Of around 1.7 million distinct CDR3 sequences in the sample, under 30% were seen once. Study-wide points: Estimates based on one million T cells were treated as lower bounds. Lack of knowledge of donor CMV status possibly confounded expanded clonotype changes.

Each sample provided at least 5.5 micrograms of extracted total RNA. The CDR3 runs to 16 residues. Germline CDR1 MNHNY, CDR2 SVGAGI (reference sequence). This clonotype occurred a few times. Its antigen remains unidentified. A read error may account for a junction end that differs from germline. This chain links TRBV6-6 with TRBJ2-1; D remains ambiguous. The origin of this receptor is a woman aged 25 to 39 in good health. The sample comprised blood. The CDR3 sequence: CASSYGDSSSYNERFF. The CDR3 region has the DNA TGTGCCAGCAGTTACGGAGATAGTAGCTCCTACAATGAGCGGTTCTTC.